The next 7 T cell receptor beta chains were all read from a single sample in a study of blood T cell repertoires in COVID-19 (dated by TCRdb to between 2020 and 2021). The library came from the immunoSEQ multiplex PCR assay. In TCRdb, the immuneACCESS table is reduced to in-frame sequences with V and J assigned. These tables do not hold every clone; where another copy was compared, an unresolved V gene accounts for under half, and the others remain unexplained. Present in this sample are about 57,000 clones, 82% of which were seen just once. Around a fifth of the sample is taken by the ten largest. Sample: peripheral blood. These receptors were collected from a woman between 55 and 75 years old with acute or convalescent COVID-19.

The CDR3 region is CASSSTGAPNAYEKLFF. CDR3 DNA: TGTGCCAGCAGCTCTACAGGGGCCCCGAACGCCTATGAAAAACTGTTTTTT. This chain connects TRBV7-2 to TRBJ1-4; 7 nucleotides agree with TRBD1. Germline lookup yields CDR1 SGHTA and CDR2 FQGNSA. With 4 bases clipped from V and 6 bases from J, the junction kept 14 bases outside the gene matches. CDR3 size: 17 residues.

This chain joins TRBV5-1 and TRBJ1-5; no clear D gene. This CDR3 is 12 amino acids long. Trimming pared 3 bases from V and 11 bases from J, leaving 12 bases between. The V gene's germline CDR1 is SGHRS and CDR2 YFSETQ. As DNA, the CDR3 is TGCGCCAGCAGCTGGGAGGTTGGGGCCCAGCATTTT. Its protein product is CASSWEVGAQHF.

This chain links TRBV4-1 with TRBJ1-1; TRBD1 aligns across 9 bases. Per germline, CDR1 MGHRA and CDR2 YSYEKL. The CDR3 runs 17 residues. V shed 0 bases and J 3 bases; nucleotides not matched to a gene: 8. The CDR3 region has the DNA TGCGCCAGCAGCCAAGAATTAAGTCGGACAGGGGACACTGAAGCTTTCTTT. Translating gives CASSQELSRTGDTEAFF.

V is TRBV7-9 and J is TRBJ2-3; D is possibly TRBD2 (5 bases). This CDR3 contains 13 residues. V lost 5 bases, J lost 6 bases, and 12 bases lay in between. Germline loops: CDR1 SEHNR, CDR2 FQNEAQ (reference sequence). CDR3 nucleotide sequence: TGTGCCAGCAGCCCTAAATCGGGGGATACGCAGTATTTT. This gives the protein CASSPKSGDTQYF.

The gene calls are TRBV2 and TRBJ1-4; no reliable D call. Germline V gene sequence: CDR1 SNHLY, CDR2 FYNNEI. This CDR3 is 16 amino acids long. Trimming stripped 0 bases from V and 0 bases from J, with 8 bases between. The CDR3 sequence is CASSEALAPTNEKLFF. The CDR3 DNA reads TGTGCCAGCAGTGAAGCGCTGGCACCAACTAATGAAAAACTGTTTTTT.

This clone has only a few counts. The rearrangement uses TRBV19 and TRBJ2-5; a possible D gene is TRBD1 (6 bases). The germline V gene encodes CDR1 LNHDA and CDR2 SQIVND (reference sequence). V shed 3 bases and J shed 4 bases, with 12 bases lying between them. This CDR3 region has 14 residues. CDR3 nucleotide sequence: TGTGCCAGTAGTATGGGGCAGGGGACAGAGACCCAGTACTTC. Encoded protein: CASSMGQGTETQYF. Variable domain in full (rest from reference TRBV19 and TRBJ2-5): DGGITQSPKYLFRKEGQNVTLSCEQNLNHDAMYWYRQDPGQGLRLIYYSQIVNDFQKGDIAEGYSVSREKKESFPLTVTSAQKNPTAFYLCASSMGQGTETQYFGPGTRLLVL.

The chain recombines TRBV6-4 with TRBJ1-2; the D gene is possibly TRBD1 (5 bases). The CDR3 contains 13 residues. Germline lookup yields CDR1 MRHNA and CDR2 SNTAGT. The V end lost 2 bases, the J end lost 13 bases, and 17 bases lay between the germline ends. CDR3 loop: CASSDQVGLPSTF. Written as DNA, the CDR3 is TGTGCCAGCAGTGACCAGGTGGGACTCCCTAGCACCTTC.